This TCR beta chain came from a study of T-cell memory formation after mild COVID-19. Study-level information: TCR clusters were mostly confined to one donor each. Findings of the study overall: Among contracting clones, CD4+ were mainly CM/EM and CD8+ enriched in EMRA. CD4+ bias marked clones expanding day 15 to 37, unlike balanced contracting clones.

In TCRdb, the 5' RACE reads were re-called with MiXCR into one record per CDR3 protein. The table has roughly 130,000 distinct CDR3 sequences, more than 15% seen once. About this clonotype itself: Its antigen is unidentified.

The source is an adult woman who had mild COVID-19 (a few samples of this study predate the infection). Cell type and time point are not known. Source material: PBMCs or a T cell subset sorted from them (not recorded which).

The CDR3 region is CASGRSGDLSPGKYGNQPQHF. For the CDR3, the DNA is TGTGCCAGCGGTAGGTCCGGGGACCTTTCCCCGGGGAAATATGGCAATCAGCCCCAGCATTTT. The V and J genes are TRBV27 and TRBJ1-5; a weak D match, TRBD1 (5 bases). The CDR3 runs to 21 residues. V was shortened by 8 bases and J by 2 bases, with 34 bases between the two germline ends. Per germline, CDR1 MNHEY and CDR2 SMNVEV (reference sequence).